This TCR beta chain was observed in a study of spatial heterogeneity in lung cancer. Study as a whole: Detected beta-chain sequences consistently exceeded alpha-chain sequences.

J was trimmed by 3 bases and V by 6 bases; bases with no gene match: 7. The CDR3 length is 15 residues. TCRdb re-called the 5' RACE reads with MiXCR, one entry per CDR3 protein. Among approximately 3,100 distinct CDR3 sequences, 3% to 4% were seen once, and the ten largest hold approximately 15%. This clonotype is classed as medium-sized. This beta chain turned up in a library designed for alpha chains; as an off-target read, its abundance says little. Time point described: sample taken at primary tumor resection. The authors sequenced whole RNA from tumor, nontumor lung or frozen PBMC without sorting.

The source of this sequence is a human donor with early-stage non-small cell lung cancer. The sample was lung tissue, taken at surgery. The chain is built from TRBV12-3 or TRBV12-4 and TRBJ2-3; TRBD1 matches 9 bases. CDR3 nucleotides: TGTGCCAGCAGAGGCCGACAGGGGGTGACAGATACGCAGTATTTT. Translated, it gives CASRGRQGVTDTQYF.